The T cell receptor beta chain described here comes from a study of blood T cell dynamics during melanoma immunotherapy (TCRdb year 2020). At the level of the whole study: All patients had metastatic melanoma and were given first-line pembrolizumab or nivolumab plus ipilimumab as standard of care in the United Kingdom. The training cohort consisted of consecutive patients, while an additional independent group of patients from the same centre was pooled to form an external validation set. To identify early correlates of response, the study profiled peripheral T cell receptor repertoires in patients with metastatic melanoma before and after one cycle of checkpoint inhibitor therapy.

Every bulk PBMC sample had a fixed 350 ng of DNA loaded. The immunoSEQ TCRb Assay kit was used according to manufacturer instructions to amplify TCR beta CDR3 sequences from genomic DNA. The KAPA Library Quantification Kit for Illumina platforms was used to quantify the pooled libraries by qPCR. Pooled libraries were sequenced on an Illumina NextSeq 500, clustered at about 0.6-1.2 pM. As for the authors' bioinformatics: TCR data were analyzed with immunoSEQ ANALYZER and the R LymphoSeq package. A rearrangement efficiency score was calculated as productive divided by the sum of productive and non-productive CDR3 sequences. Clonality was measured with the Gini coefficient and diversity with the Renyi index at alpha=1, and both measures were compared pairwise between timepoints within each patient. In LymphoSeq, clonal relatedness was computed using an edit distance of 3, and repertoire similarity was computed using the Bhattacharyya coefficient. To classify response, a linear discriminant analysis based on week-3 changes in clonality and diversity was built with the R MASS and caret packages. The clones in this table, taken by TCRdb from immuneACCESS, are in-frame only. Not every clone is retained; where verified, under half of the shortfall comes from an unresolved V gene, and the cause of the rest is unknown. The V and J calls and the clone size are those of that table, but D and trimming were determined from the DNA. In this sample the table shows over 8,000 clones, 86% of which occur a single time. The ten largest make up about 10% of the sample.

Per the publication, the time point label means: pre-treatment baseline. Blood samples were taken before treatment (T0) and at week 3 (W3), following the first cycle of checkpoint blockade. Except for two patients with rapid clinical progression, response was assessed 12 weeks after the first infusion by RECIST 1.1; disease control meant complete response, partial response or stable disease. Patients were not eligible if they had prior systemic cancer treatment, concomitant immunosuppressant therapy or synchronous other active malignancies. TCR beta was sequenced in both bulk PBMC and plasma cell-free DNA in order to track circulating cells as well as T cell turnover. PBMC were isolated from blood with Lymphoprep and SepMate tubes, followed by red cell lysis. QIAamp DNA Blood Mini kits were used to extract DNA from PBMC and sorted T cell subsets. Points on this clone: This receptor's antigen is unknown. One base away there is no much larger clone; base qualities are not given.

The investigation overall reported the following: The relatively small sample size was recognized as a factor that could limit how well the results generalize. The study could not determine whether the T cell clones driving repertoire changes were melanoma-specific or reflected general immune activation. A bifurcated reorganization of the PBMC repertoire at W3, with increased clonality or increased diversity, was observed in patients who later achieved disease control, unlike in progressors.

The germline V gene yields MDHEN for CDR1 and SYDVKM for CDR2. CDR3 length: 15 amino acids, cysteine to phenylalanine. Of the read, only the CDR3 DNA is kept; its 45 bases are in frame from base 1. Trimming at the junction amounts to 3 bases on V and 4 bases on J, and the germline ends lie 13 bases apart. This sequence was found in a human donor with melanoma. Here the sequenced sample was blood, taken from a patient treated with checkpoint blockade. This receptor chain uses TRBV28 and TRBJ1-5, with the D gene not confidently named. The CDR3 protein: CASSFRAADNQPQHF. The nucleotide sequence reads TGTGCCAGCAGTTTTAGGGCAGCCGATAATCAGCCCCAGCATTTT.